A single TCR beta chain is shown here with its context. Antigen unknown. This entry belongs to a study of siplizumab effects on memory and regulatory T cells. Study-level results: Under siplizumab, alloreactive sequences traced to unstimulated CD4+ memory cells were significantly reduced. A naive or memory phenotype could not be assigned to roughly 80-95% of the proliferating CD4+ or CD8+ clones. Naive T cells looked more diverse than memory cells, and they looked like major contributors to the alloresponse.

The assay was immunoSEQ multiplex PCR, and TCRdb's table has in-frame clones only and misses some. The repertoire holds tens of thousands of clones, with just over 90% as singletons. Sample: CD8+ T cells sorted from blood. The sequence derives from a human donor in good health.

CDR3 protein: CASSLLAGGENIQYF. The DNA of the CDR3 is TGTGCCAGCAGCTTACTAGCGGGGGGGGAAAACATTCAGTACTTC. The chain recombines TRBV7-2 with TRBJ2-4; 12 nucleotides line up with TRBD2. Germline V CDR1 and CDR2: SGHTA, FQGNSA. V dropped 2 bases and J dropped 5; count of bases not matched to a gene: 1. CDR3 length: 15 residues.